This record concerns one TCR beta chain sequence. Trimming took off 0 bases at V and 7 bases at J, with 14 bases between the two ends. This CDR3 comprises 15 residues. Germline lookup yields CDR1 SGHKS and CDR2 YYEKEE (reference sequence). The sample is drawn from a study of blood T cell repertoires in COVID-19. The table came from immunoSEQ multiplex PCR; TCRdb's copy has only in-frame clones and leaves some out. The data show tens of thousands of clones, 65% to 85% seen once. Sequenced sample: peripheral blood. The rearrangement joins TRBV5-5 to TRBJ1-5; no definite D call. The clonotype comes from a man over 45 with active COVID-19. The CDR3 region has the DNA TGTGCCAGCAGCTTGGTGTTTGAGGGTATCCAGCCCCAGCATTTT. Translation gives CASSLVFEGIQPQHF.